Following are 29 T cell receptor beta chains from one sample sequenced in a study of technical replicates of blood from a handful of donors. Profiling relied on immunoSEQ multiplex PCR, and the TCRdb table lists in-frame clones only, not all of them. This table has about 70,000 clones, 95% to 99% appearing once. Sequencing input: T cells isolated from PBMCs. The receptors here all came from a human donor in good health.

In DNA form, the CDR3 reads TGTGCCAGCAGCTTGGATCCTGGGACATCGAACTACGAGCAGTACTTC. It specifies CASSLDPGTSNYEQYF. V usage is TRBV5-6 and J usage is TRBJ2-7; D might be TRBD1 (6 bases). Trimming removed 0 bases at V and 3 bases at J, with 16 bases between. Germline loops: CDR1 SGHDT, CDR2 YYEEEE. The CDR3 is made up of 16 amino acids.

The chain joins TRBV6-5 to TRBJ2-2; 7 positions match TRBD2. Germline CDR1 MNHEY, CDR2 SVGAGI. J gave up 0 bases and V 5 bases, and 3 bases lay outside the gene matches. The CDR3 runs 15 residues. CDR3 sequence reads: CASSKSGTNTGELFF. DNA of the CDR3: TGTGCCAGCAGTAAAAGCGGGACGAACACCGGGGAGCTGTTTTTT.

The chain employs TRBV19 and TRBJ2-1, with unresolved D. Germline V lookup: CDR1 LNHDA, CDR2 SQIVND (reference sequence). V lost 4 bases, J lost 0 bases, and 7 bases lay in between. The CDR3 has 14 amino acids. DNA for the CDR3: TGTGCCAGTAGTAGCTCTAGCTCCTACAATGAGCAGTTCTTC. It yields the protein CASSSSSSYNEQFF.

The chain joins TRBV9 to TRBJ1-1, with 7 bases aligning to TRBD1. The length of the CDR3 is 14 residues. Germline assignment: CDR1 SGDLS and CDR2 YYNGEE. V shed 4 bases and J 4 bases; nucleotides not matched to a gene: 7. Written as DNA, the CDR3 is TGTGCCAGCAGCCCAACAGGGGTCTCCACTGAAGCTTTCTTT. Translating it yields CASSPTGVSTEAFF.

V is TRBV15 and J is TRBJ1-2; D gene unclear. Trimming left V 6 bases short and J 7 bases short, with 12 bases between. This CDR3 has 12 amino acids. In germline, CDR1 is LNHNV, CDR2 YYDKDF (reference sequence). The CDR3 bases are TGTGCCACCAGTCGGCCAGGTTCTGGCTACACCTTC. As protein: CATSRPGSGYTF.

V gene TRBV6-5 combines with J gene TRBJ2-7; 12 nucleotides align to TRBD2. Germline-derived CDR1 and CDR2 are MNHEY and SVGAGI. The J segment lost 0 bases and the V segment lost 7 bases, leaving 4 bases of the junction unmatched. This CDR3 has 15 amino acids. CDR3 sequence reads: CASTKLAGGSYEQYF. The CDR3 nucleotides are TGTGCCAGCACAAAACTAGCGGGAGGCTCCTACGAGCAGTACTTC.

The CDR3 loop is CASSLPGRLDTEAFF. In DNA form, the CDR3 reads TGTGCCAGCAGCTTGCCGGGTCGGCTCGACACTGAAGCTTTCTTT. This chain uses TRBV5-6 with TRBJ1-1, with D unclear. The V and J ends lost 1 base and 3 bases respectively, with 13 bases between them. Germline V CDR1 and CDR2: SGHDT, YYEEEE. The CDR3 contains 15 residues.

The V gene is TRBV11-2, the J gene TRBJ2-2, with D uncertain. This CDR3 is 15 amino acids long. V was pared by 1 base and J by 0 bases, with 6 bases between. Germline CDR1 is SGHAT and CDR2 is FQNNGV. CDR3 loop: CASSLGASNTGELFF. DNA for the CDR3: TGTGCCAGCAGCTTAGGAGCGTCGAACACCGGGGAGCTGTTTTTT.

The chain carries TRBV6-1 and TRBJ2-1, with 8 bases that match TRBD2. With 3 bases clipped from V and 7 bases from J, the junction kept 8 bases outside the gene matches. CDR1 MNHNS and CDR2 SASEGT come from the germline V gene. This CDR3 contains 15 residues. The CDR3, as DNA: TGTGCCAGCAGTGAGCTAGCGGGCGGACCAAATGAGCAGTTCTTC. It specifies CASSELAGGPNEQFF.

The genes are TRBV28 and TRBJ2-1, with D unresolved. The V and J ends lost 6 bases and 3 bases respectively, with 6 bases between them. CDR1 and CDR2 from the germline V gene are MDHEN and SYDVKM. The length of the CDR3 is 12 residues. CDR3 sequence: CASSYYYNEQFF. CDR3 coding DNA: TGTGCCAGCAGCTACTACTACAATGAGCAGTTCTTC.

The chain carries TRBV7-2 and TRBJ2-3, with 9 bases matching TRBD2. Losses at the gene ends were 2 bases for V and 3 bases for J; bases not matched to a gene: 6. CDR1 SGHTA and CDR2 FQGNSA come from the germline V gene. The CDR3 consists of 16 residues. CDR3 nucleotides: TGTGCCAGCAGCTTAAATCTAGCGGGAATTACAGATACGCAGTATTTT. Translation gives CASSLNLAGITDTQYF.

J is TRBJ2-7 and V is TRBV6-5; unclear D gene. Germline values: CDR1 MNHEY, CDR2 SVGAGI. Trimming pared 2 bases from V and 5 bases from J, leaving 7 bases between. This CDR3 has 12 residues. CDR3: CASSYIGDEQYF. The DNA for the CDR3 is TGTGCCAGCAGTTACATAGGAGACGAGCAGTACTTC.

The V gene is TRBV11-2, the J gene TRBJ1-2, with 8 bases that match TRBD1. This CDR3 is built from 14 residues. CDR1 is SGHAT, CDR2 FQNNGV, per germline. J lost 4 bases, V lost 5 bases, and 6 bases had no gene match. The CDR3 loop reads CASSPGGYGYGYTF. The CDR3 DNA is TGTGCCAGCAGCCCAGGGGGCTACGGCTATGGCTACACCTTC.

The chain is built from TRBV11-2 and TRBJ2-6; TRBD1 agrees at 9 bases. Germline CDR1 SGHAT, CDR2 FQNNGV. V lost 3 bases to trimming and J lost 0 bases; unmatched junction nucleotides: 9. This CDR3 comprises 19 residues. The CDR3 protein is CASSLSVRQGDSGANVLTF. The CDR3 DNA reads as TGTGCCAGCAGCTTGTCTGTGAGACAGGGGGACTCTGGGGCCAACGTCCTGACTTTC.

The genes are TRBV2 and TRBJ2-1; D remains unclear. The V end was cut by 6 bases, the J end by 0 bases, with 12 bases between. This CDR3 has 15 amino acids. The V gene's germline CDR1 is SNHLY and CDR2 FYNNEI. CDR3 residues: CASRIRGGSYNEQFF. CDR3 DNA: TGTGCCAGCAGGATAAGAGGCGGCTCCTACAATGAGCAGTTCTTC.

The chain links TRBV15 to TRBJ1-5; 7 nucleotides match TRBD1. The CDR3 has 14 residues. V shed 2 bases, J shed 7 bases, and the junction held 5 bases outside the gene matches. Germline CDR1 reads LNHNV; CDR2 reads YYDKDF (reference sequence). The CDR3 bases are TGTGCCACCAGCAGAAACAGGGGAGGACAGCCCCAGCATTTT. It yields the protein CATSRNRGGQPQHF.

The chain employs TRBV4-1 and TRBJ1-2; 8 bases map to TRBD1. This CDR3 spans 15 amino acids. Germline loops: CDR1 MGHRA, CDR2 YSYEKL. V was pared by 3 bases and J by 3 bases, with 6 bases of the junction left unmatched. CDR3 sequence reads: CASSQGQGAYYGYTF. CDR3 bases: TGCGCCAGCAGCCAGGGGCAGGGGGCTTACTATGGCTACACCTTC.

The V gene is TRBV5-4, the J gene TRBJ2-7; possible D gene TRBD2, 6 bases. This CDR3 is 15 amino acids long. Trimming took 2 bases from V and 2 from J, leaving 14 bases between them. Per the germline V gene, CDR1 is SGHNT and CDR2 is YYREEE (reference sequence). The CDR3 DNA follows: TGTGCCAGCAGCTTTCCGGCCGGAGGGGCCTACGAGCAGTACTTC. It translates to CASSFPAGGAYEQYF.

This sequence joins TRBV28 and TRBJ2-3, with D possibly being TRBD2 (6 bases). Germline V gives CDR1 MDHEN, CDR2 SYDVKM. V shed 6 bases and J shed 3 bases, with 16 bases lying between them. This CDR3 is 15 amino acids long. The CDR3 coding sequence is TGTGCCAGCAGGCCAGACGGGAGATCAACAGATACGCAGTATTTT. Protein: CASRPDGRSTDTQYF.

This chain joins TRBV25-1 and TRBJ1-4; tentatively, D is TRBD1 (5 bases). Germline assignment: CDR1 MGHDK and CDR2 SYGVNS. This CDR3 is built from 16 residues. Trimming took 2 bases from V and 7 from J, leaving 17 bases between them. The CDR3 sequence is CASSEGWGRFGEKLFF. For the CDR3, the DNA is TGTGCCAGCAGTGAAGGATGGGGGAGGTTCGGTGAAAAACTGTTTTTT.

The chain recombines TRBV4-1 with TRBJ2-1, with D perhaps matching TRBD1 (6 bases). The V gene lost 3 bases and the J gene lost 7 bases, with 7 bases spanning the gap. Germline V gene data show CDR1 as MGHRA and CDR2 as YSYEKL. The CDR3 extends over 12 amino acids. CDR3 in amino acids: CASSQGANEQFF. The CDR3 DNA reads TGCGCCAGCAGCCAGGGGGCGAATGAGCAGTTCTTC.

The V and J genes are TRBV5-1 and TRBJ1-2, with 7 bases aligning to TRBD1. The CDR3 runs 12 residues. From germline, CDR1 is SGHRS and CDR2 YFSETQ. Germline trimming cut 2 bases from V and 7 bases from J; bases unmatched to any gene: 2. CDR3 DNA sequence: TGCGCCAGCAGCTTAGGGGGCCCTGGCTACACCTTC. The encoded protein is CASSLGGPGYTF.

The rearrangement uses TRBV4-2 and TRBJ2-7, with TRBD1 matching 10 bases. This CDR3 is 15 amino acids long. CDR1 and CDR2 from the germline V gene are LGHNA and YNFKEQ. With V trimmed by 2 bases and J by 3 bases, 4 bases remained unmatched. CDR3 sequence reads: CASSQPGTGVYEQYF. CDR3 bases: TGTGCCAGCAGCCAACCCGGGACAGGGGTCTACGAGCAGTACTTC.

This clone has just one count. CDR3 amino acids: CASSATSGSYNEQFF. In DNA form, the CDR3 reads TGTGCCAGCAGCGCGACTAGCGGGAGCTACAATGAGCAGTTCTTC. The V call is TRBV9, the J call TRBJ2-1; 12 bases are shared with TRBD2. The germline gives CDR1 SGDLS, CDR2 YYNGEE. The CDR3 contains 15 residues. The V gene end was trimmed by 3 bases and the J gene end by 3 bases; junction bases not matched to a gene: 1.

The V and J genes are TRBV28 and TRBJ2-1; 14 bases match TRBD2. CDR1 and CDR2 (germline): MDHEN, SYDVKM. The CDR3 loop spans 14 amino acids. V shed 8 bases, J shed 9 bases, and the junction held 6 bases outside the gene matches. The CDR3 region is CASWGLAGAIEQFF. The CDR3 region has the DNA TGTGCCAGCTGGGGACTAGCGGGAGCCATTGAGCAGTTCTTC.

The chain employs TRBV5-4 and TRBJ2-2; D is undetermined. The CDR3 consists of 13 residues. Trimming took off 0 bases at V and 5 bases at J, with 5 bases between the two ends. CDR1 and CDR2 (germline): SGHNT, YYREEE (reference sequence). The CDR3 DNA is TGTGCCAGCAGCTTGGACGGGACCGGGGAGCTGTTTTTT. This translates into CASSLDGTGELFF.

This chain joins TRBV9 and TRBJ1-4, with a possible D match to TRBD1 (6 bases). Trimming removed 2 bases from V and 14 bases from J, with 13 bases in between. Germline CDR1 is SGDLS and CDR2 is YYNGEE. This CDR3 comprises 12 residues. The CDR3 reads CASSVVGGELFF. The CDR3 DNA follows: TGTGCCAGCAGCGTCGTAGGGGGAGAGCTGTTTTTT.

The rearrangement links TRBV9 to TRBJ2-1; 10 bases map to TRBD1. Germline CDR1 SGDLS, CDR2 YYNGEE. V lost 3 bases to trimming and J lost 5 bases; unmatched junction nucleotides: 5. The CDR3 spans 15 residues. CDR3 bases: TGTGCCAGCAGCGCCGGGACAGGGGTCGACAATGAGCAGTTCTTC. It encodes CASSAGTGVDNEQFF.

The chain is built from TRBV5-1 and TRBJ2-1, with TRBD2 matching over 8 bases. Germline V gene lookup returns CDR1 SGHRS and CDR2 YFSETQ. The CDR3 is made up of 15 amino acids. Trimming took 4 bases from V and 6 from J; bases not matched to a gene: 9. Here the CDR3 DNA reads TGCGCCAGCAGCAGGGGACTAGGGGAAGTCAATGAGCAGTTCTTC. Amino acids: CASSRGLGEVNEQFF.